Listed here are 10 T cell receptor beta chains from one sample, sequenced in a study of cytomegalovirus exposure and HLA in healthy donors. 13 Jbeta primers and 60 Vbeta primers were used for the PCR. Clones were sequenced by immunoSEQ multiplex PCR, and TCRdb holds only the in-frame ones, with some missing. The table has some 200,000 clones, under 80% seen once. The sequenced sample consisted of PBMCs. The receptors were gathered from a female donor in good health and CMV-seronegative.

The CDR3 reads CASSSTDTQYF. CDR3 DNA sequence: TGTGCCAGCTCAAGCACAGATACGCAGTATTTT. The genes are TRBV2 and TRBJ2-3, with D uncertain. The CDR3 is made up of 11 amino acids. Germline lookup yields CDR1 SNHLY and CDR2 FYNNEI. V dropped 8 bases and J dropped 0 bases, with 3 bases sitting between them. Full variable domain (remainder filled in from reference TRBV2 and TRBJ2-3): EPEVTQTPSHQVTQMGQEVILRCVPISNHLYFYWYRQILGQKVEFLVSFYNNEISEKSEIFDDQFSVERPDGSNFTLKIRSTKLEDSAMYFCASSSTDTQYFGPGTRLTVL.

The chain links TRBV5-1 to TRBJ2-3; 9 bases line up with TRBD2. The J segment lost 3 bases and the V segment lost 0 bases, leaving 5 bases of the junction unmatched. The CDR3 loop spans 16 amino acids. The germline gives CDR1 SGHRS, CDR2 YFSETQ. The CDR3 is CASSLAAGGLTDTQYF. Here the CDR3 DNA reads TGCGCCAGCAGCTTGGCCGCGGGGGGGCTAACAGATACGCAGTATTTT.

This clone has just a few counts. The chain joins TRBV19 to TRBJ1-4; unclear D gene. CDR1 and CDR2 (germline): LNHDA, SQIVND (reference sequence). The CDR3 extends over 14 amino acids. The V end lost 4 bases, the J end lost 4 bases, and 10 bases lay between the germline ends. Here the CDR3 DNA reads TGTGCCAGTAGTAGCCGACAAGTTAATGAAAAACTGTTTTTT. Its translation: CASSSRQVNEKLFF.

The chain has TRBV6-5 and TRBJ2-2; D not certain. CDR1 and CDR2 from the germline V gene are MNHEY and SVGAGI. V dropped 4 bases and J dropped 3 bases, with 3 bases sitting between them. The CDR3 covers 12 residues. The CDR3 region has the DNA TGTGCCAGCAGTTTCTACACCGGGGAGCTGTTTTTT. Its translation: CASSFYTGELFF.

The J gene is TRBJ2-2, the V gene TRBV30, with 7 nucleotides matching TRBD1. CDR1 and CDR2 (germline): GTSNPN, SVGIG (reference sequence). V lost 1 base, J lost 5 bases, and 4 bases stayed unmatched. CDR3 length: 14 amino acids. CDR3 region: CAWSASGGTGELFF. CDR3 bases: TGTGCCTGGAGTGCATCAGGGGGAACCGGGGAGCTGTTTTTT. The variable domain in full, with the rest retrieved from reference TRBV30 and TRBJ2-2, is SQTIHQWPATLVQPVGSPLSLECTVEGTSNPNLYWYRQAAGRGLQLLFYSVGIGQISSEVPQNLSASRPQDRQFILSSKKLLLSDSGFYLCAWSASGGTGELFFGEGSRLTVL.

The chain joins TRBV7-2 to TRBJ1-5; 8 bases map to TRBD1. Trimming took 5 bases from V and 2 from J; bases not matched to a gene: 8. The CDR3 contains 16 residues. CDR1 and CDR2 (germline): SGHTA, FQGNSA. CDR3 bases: TGTGCCAGCAGCCCCAAGGGACAGGCGGGCAATCAGCCCCAGCATTTT. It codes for CASSPKGQAGNQPQHF.

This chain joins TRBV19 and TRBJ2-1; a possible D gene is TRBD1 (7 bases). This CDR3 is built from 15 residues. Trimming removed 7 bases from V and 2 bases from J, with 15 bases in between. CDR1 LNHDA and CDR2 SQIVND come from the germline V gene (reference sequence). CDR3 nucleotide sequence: TGTGCCAGTACCGCGGGACAGATCGCCTACAATGAGCAGTTCTTC. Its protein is CASTAGQIAYNEQFF.

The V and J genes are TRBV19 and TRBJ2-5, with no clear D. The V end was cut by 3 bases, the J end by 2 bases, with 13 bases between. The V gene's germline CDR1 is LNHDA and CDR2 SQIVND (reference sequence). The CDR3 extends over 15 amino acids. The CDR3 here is CASSMPYATQETQYF. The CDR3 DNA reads TGTGCCAGTAGTATGCCTTACGCCACACAAGAGACCCAGTACTTC.

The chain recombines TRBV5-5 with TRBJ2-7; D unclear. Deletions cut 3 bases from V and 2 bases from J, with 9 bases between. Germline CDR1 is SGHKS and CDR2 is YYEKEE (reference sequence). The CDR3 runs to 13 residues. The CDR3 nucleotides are TGTGCCAGCAGCTGGGCAACGGCCTACGAGCAGTACTTC. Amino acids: CASSWATAYEQYF.

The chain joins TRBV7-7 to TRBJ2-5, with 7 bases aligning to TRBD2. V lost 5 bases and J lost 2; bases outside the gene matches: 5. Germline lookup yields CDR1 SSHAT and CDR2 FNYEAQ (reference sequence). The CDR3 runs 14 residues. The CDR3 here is CASSNLGGQETQYF. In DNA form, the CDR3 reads TGTGCCAGCAGCAATCTGGGGGGGCAAGAGACCCAGTACTTC.